The 9 T cell receptor beta chains reported below all come from one sample, sequenced in a study of regulatory T cells in long-lasting Graves disease. Time point in this sample: newly diagnosed GD, antithyroid drugs for less than 3 months. PBMC RNA served as the TCR library source. Through Arm-PCR of CDR3 regions and iRepertoire HTBI primers, TCR beta libraries were built. Each CDR3 protein gets one entry after TCRdb re-called the multiplex PCR reads with MiXCR. The sample lists fewer than 350,000 distinct CDR3 sequences, roughly 18% occurring once. Sequences were derived from peripheral blood mononuclear cells (PBMCs), sampled at new diagnosis, from a patient treated with antithyroid drugs. Receptors were obtained from a female donor with Graves disease.

This clonotype was detected only once. Only one base separates this from a far larger clonotype, so it likely reflects a read error. This sequence joins TRBV2 and TRBJ2-1, with a tentative D call TRBD1 (5 bases). Germline V CDR1 and CDR2: SNHLY, FYNNEI. CDR3 length equals 17 residues. The CDR3 is CASEHFGQGGWQETQHF. The CDR3 DNA is TGTGCCAGCGAACACTTCGGGCAGGGCGGTTGGCAAGAGACCCAGCACTTC.

The chain carries TRBV7-3 and TRBJ1-5; 8 bases agree with TRBD1. The CDR3 length is 15 residues. Germline CDR1 SGHTA, CDR2 FQGTGA. V was pared by 4 bases and J by 3 bases, with 5 bases of the junction left unmatched. As DNA, the CDR3 is TGTGCCAGCAGCTCGGGACAGGCAATCAATCAGCCCCAGCATTTT. Amino acids: CASSSGQAINQPQHF.

The chain joins TRBV6-1 to TRBJ2-1; 8 nucleotides line up with TRBD1. CDR1 and CDR2 (germline): MNHNS, SASEGT. Losses at the gene ends were 6 bases for V and 13 bases for J; bases not matched to a gene: 17. The length of the CDR3 is 15 residues. The CDR3 DNA sequence: TGTGCCAGCAGACAGGACAGGGAGGATCGAGAGACCCAGTTCTTC. Translated, it gives CASRQDREDRETQFF.

The rearrangement uses TRBV20-1 and TRBJ2-7; TRBD1 agrees at 8 bases. V trimming: 8 bases; J trimming: 0 bases; junction bases outside the gene matches: 9. This CDR3 region has 14 residues. Germline V gives CDR1 DFQATT, CDR2 SNEGSKA (reference sequence). The CDR3 region has the DNA TGCAGTCCCTCTAACAGGGGGAGCTCCTACGAGCAGTACTTC. Encoded protein: CSPSNRGSSYEQYF.

As concerns this clonotype: This probably arose from a read error, given a far larger clone one base away. V usage is TRBV6-1 and J usage is TRBJ2-7; unclear D gene. The CDR3 runs 16 residues. V lost 0 bases and J lost 7, with 19 bases in between. Germline V CDR1 and CDR2: MNHNS, SASEGT. The CDR3 DNA reads as TGTGCCAGCAGTGAAGCGAGTTACAACTCCTACAATGAGCAGTACTTC. Translating gives CASSEASYNSYNEQYF.

This rearrangement joins TRBV10-3 to TRBJ2-5; the D gene could be TRBD1 or TRBD2 (6 bases each). The length of the CDR3 is 13 residues. In germline, CDR1 is ENHRY, CDR2 SYGVKD. V dropped 9 bases and J dropped 5 bases, with 16 bases sitting between them. The CDR3 DNA follows: TGTGCCATAAAACAGGGACTGCGCGAGACCCAGTACTTC. Translated, it gives CAIKQGLRETQYF.

The chain has TRBV27 and TRBJ1-2; 11 nucleotides line up with TRBD1. Trimming at V came to 5 bases and at J to 8 bases, leaving 13 bases not matched to a gene. The CDR3 sequence is 16 residues long. Germline V gene data show CDR1 as MNHEY and CDR2 as SMNVEV (reference sequence). The CDR3 sequence: CASSEDRGLSLWGYTF. Written as DNA, the CDR3 is TGTGCCAGCAGTGAGGACAGGGGGCTCTCTCTATGGGGCTACACCTTC.

V gene TRBV11-3 combines with J gene TRBJ1-1; no clear D gene. Germline V CDR1 and CDR2: SGHNT, YENEEA. Deletions cut 5 bases from V and 0 bases from J, with 10 bases between. CDR3 length: 14 amino acids. The CDR3 coding sequence is TGTGCCAGCAGCCAAGGGAGTATGAACACTGAAGCTTTCTTT. Translated, it gives CASSQGSMNTEAFF.

V gene TRBV6-2 or TRBV6-3 combines with J gene TRBJ2-2; D is possibly TRBD2 (5 bases). V shed 3 bases and J shed 5 bases, with 19 bases lying between them. This CDR3 is built from 17 residues. Germline V gene sequence: CDR1 MNHEY, CDR2 SVGEGT. As DNA, the CDR3 is TGTGCCAGCAGTTATGATGACCCGGGCCCGGGGACCGGGGAGCTGTTTTTT. Its translation: CASSYDDPGPGTGELFF.